This paragraph covers one T cell receptor beta chain sequence. What it binds is unknown. Distinct nucleotide sequences in the sample also encode this CDR3. Pools of viral peptides were used by the ViraFEST assay to expand antigen-specific CD4+ T cells ahead of sequencing. Once cultured for 10 days, the cells underwent separation to obtain CD4+ T cells. The study found no prior SARS-CoV-2 infection in the vaccine recipients, who tested negative for nucleocapsid antibodies. Some 2 million PBMC per well received about 9.8 IU/ml IL-2 and approximately 9.2 ug/ml peptides in culture. V gave up 3 bases and J gave up 4 bases, with 10 bases separating them. Germline-derived CDR1 and CDR2 are SGHRS and YFSETQ. The CDR3 has 14 amino acids. The data were produced by immunoSEQ multiplex PCR, yet TCRdb's version contains in-frame clones alone and is incomplete. Of tens of thousands of clones listed, roughly 74% are singletons.

The sample belongs to a study of vaccination effects on CD4 cells after COVID-19. Overall study findings and caveats: Long after vaccination, the clones induced by infection and by vaccine shrank markedly in size. Missing from the study were early post-infection timepoints, and its convalescent patients were few.

Source: CD4+ T cells from PBMCs cultured with HCoV-NL63 spike peptides, taken before COVID-19 vaccination. The chain employs TRBV5-1 and TRBJ2-2; D unresolved. The receptor was derived from a human donor who received a COVID-19 vaccine. CDR3 region: CASSSPSGTGELFF. In nucleotides, the CDR3 is TGCGCCAGCAGCTCTCCCTCAGGCACCGGGGAGCTGTTTTTT.